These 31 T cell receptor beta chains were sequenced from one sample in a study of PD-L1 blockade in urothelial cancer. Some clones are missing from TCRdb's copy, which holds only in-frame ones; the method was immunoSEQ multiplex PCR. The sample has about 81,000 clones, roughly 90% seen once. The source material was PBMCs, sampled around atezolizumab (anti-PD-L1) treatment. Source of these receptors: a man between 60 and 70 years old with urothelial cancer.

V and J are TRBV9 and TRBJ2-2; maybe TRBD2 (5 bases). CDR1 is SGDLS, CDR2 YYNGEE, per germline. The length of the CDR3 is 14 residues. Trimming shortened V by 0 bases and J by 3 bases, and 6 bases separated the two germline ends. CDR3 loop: CASSVDGDTGELFF. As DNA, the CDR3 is TGTGCCAGCAGCGTAGACGGGGACACCGGGGAGCTGTTTTTT.

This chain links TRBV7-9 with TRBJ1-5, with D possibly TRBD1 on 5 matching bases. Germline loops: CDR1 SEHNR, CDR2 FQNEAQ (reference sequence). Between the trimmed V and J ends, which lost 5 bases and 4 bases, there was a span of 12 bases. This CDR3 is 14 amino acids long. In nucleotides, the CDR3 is TGTGCCAGCAGCCGCGGGGGACTTAATCAGCCCCAGCATTTT. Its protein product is CASSRGGLNQPQHF.

The CDR3 spells CASSYRGQSRGDEQFF. The CDR3 bases are TGTGCCAGCAGCTATAGGGGCCAGTCACGTGGCGATGAGCAGTTCTTC. This rearrangement joins TRBV11-2 to TRBJ2-1; tentative D call: TRBD1 (5 bases). Trimming stripped 4 bases from V and 8 bases from J, with 21 bases between. CDR1 is SGHAT and CDR2 is FQNNGV in the germline V gene. The CDR3 extends over 16 amino acids.

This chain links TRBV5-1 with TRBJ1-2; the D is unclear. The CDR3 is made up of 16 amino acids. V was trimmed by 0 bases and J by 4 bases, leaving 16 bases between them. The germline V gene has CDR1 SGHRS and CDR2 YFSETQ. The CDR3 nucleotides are TGCGCCAGCAGCTTGGGGGAAGCGGCGGTCGGCTATGGCTACACCTTC. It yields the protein CASSLGEAAVGYGYTF.

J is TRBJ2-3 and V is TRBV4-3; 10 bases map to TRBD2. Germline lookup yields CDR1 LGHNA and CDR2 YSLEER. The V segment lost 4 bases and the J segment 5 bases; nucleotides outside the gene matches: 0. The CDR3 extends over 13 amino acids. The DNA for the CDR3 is TGCGCCAGCAGCCGACTAGCGGGAGATACGCAGTATTTT. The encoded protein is CASSRLAGDTQYF.

CDR3 DNA: TGCGCCAGCAGCCAAGAGAGTTACTCTGGGGCCAACGTCCTGACTTTC. Amino acid sequence: CASSQESYSGANVLTF. The chain couples TRBV4-3 to TRBJ2-6; D unresolved. Germline loops: CDR1 LGHNA, CDR2 YSLEER. The CDR3 consists of 16 residues. V was shortened by 0 bases and J by 0 bases, with 6 bases between the two germline ends.

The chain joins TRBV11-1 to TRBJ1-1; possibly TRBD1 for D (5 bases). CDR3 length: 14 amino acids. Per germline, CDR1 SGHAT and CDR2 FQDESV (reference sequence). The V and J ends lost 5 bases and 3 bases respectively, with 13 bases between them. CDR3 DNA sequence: TGTGCCAGCAGCCCCCAGTGGGGGGACACTGAAGCTTTCTTT. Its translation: CASSPQWGDTEAFF.

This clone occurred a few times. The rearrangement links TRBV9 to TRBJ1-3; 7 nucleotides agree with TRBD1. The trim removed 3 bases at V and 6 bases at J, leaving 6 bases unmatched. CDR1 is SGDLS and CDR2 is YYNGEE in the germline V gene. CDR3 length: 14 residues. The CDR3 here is CASSATGTENTIYF. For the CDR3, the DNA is TGTGCCAGCAGCGCGACAGGGACAGAAAACACCATATATTTT.

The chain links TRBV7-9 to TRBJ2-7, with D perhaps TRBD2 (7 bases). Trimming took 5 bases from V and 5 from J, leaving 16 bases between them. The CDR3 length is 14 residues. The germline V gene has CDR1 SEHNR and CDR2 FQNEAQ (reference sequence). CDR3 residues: CASSPRWGGHEQYF. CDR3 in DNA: TGTGCCAGCAGCCCCAGGTGGGGGGGGCACGAGCAGTACTTC.

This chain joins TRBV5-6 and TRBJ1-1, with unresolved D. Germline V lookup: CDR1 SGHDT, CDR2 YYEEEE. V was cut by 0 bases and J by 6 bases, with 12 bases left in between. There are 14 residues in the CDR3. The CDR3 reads CASSLEGAGAEAFF. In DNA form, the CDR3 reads TGTGCCAGCAGCTTGGAGGGCGCCGGGGCTGAAGCTTTCTTT.

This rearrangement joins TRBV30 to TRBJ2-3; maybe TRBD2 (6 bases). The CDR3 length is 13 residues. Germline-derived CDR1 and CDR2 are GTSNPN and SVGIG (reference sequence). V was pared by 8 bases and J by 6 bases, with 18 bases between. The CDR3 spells CAGARRRADTQYF. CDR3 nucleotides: TGTGCCGGCGCCCGAAGGAGGGCCGATACGCAGTATTTT.

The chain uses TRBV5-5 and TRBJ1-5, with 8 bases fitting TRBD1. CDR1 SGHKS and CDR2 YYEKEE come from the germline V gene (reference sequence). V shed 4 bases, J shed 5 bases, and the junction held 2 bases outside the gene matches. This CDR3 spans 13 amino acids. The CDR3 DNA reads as TGTGCCAGCAGCGTGGACAGGGATCAGCCCCAGCATTTT. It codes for CASSVDRDQPQHF.

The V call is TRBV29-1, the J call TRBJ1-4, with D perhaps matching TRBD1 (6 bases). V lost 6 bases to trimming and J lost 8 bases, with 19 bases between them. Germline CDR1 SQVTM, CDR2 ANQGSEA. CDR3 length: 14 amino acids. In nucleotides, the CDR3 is TGCAGCGTGAAAAACGGGACATTTTTGGAAAAACTGTTTTTT. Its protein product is CSVKNGTFLEKLFF. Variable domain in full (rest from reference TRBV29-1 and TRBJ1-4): SAVISQKPSRDICQRGTSLTIQCQVDSQVTMMFWYRQQPGQSLTLIATANQGSEATYESGFVIDKFPISRPNLTFSTLTVSNMSPEDSSIYLCSVKNGTFLEKLFFGSGTQLSVL.

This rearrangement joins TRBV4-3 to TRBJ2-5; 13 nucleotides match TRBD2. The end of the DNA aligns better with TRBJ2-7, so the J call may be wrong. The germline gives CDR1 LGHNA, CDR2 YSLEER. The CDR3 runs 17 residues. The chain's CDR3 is CASSRGLAGDVPYEQYF. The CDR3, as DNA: TGCGCCAGCAGCCGCGGACTAGCGGGAGACGTCCCCTACGAGCAGTACTTC.

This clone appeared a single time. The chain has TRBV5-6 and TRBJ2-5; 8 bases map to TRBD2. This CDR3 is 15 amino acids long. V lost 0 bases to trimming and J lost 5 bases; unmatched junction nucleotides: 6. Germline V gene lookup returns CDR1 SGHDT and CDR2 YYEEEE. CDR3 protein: CASSLATGGLETQYF. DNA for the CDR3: TGTGCCAGCAGCTTGGCCACGGGGGGGCTTGAGACCCAGTACTTC.

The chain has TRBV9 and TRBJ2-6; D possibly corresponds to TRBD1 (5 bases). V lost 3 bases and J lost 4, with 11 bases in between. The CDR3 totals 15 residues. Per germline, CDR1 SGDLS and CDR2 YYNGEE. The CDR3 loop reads CASSATGSGANVLTF. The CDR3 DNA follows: TGTGCCAGCAGCGCCACAGGCTCGGGGGCCAACGTCCTGACTTTC. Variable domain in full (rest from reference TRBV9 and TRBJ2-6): DSGVTQTPKHLITATGQRVTLRCSPRSGDLSVYWYQQSLDQGLQFLIQYYNGEERAKGNILERFSAQQFPDLHSELNLSSLELGDSALYFCASSATGSGANVLTFGAGSRLTVL.

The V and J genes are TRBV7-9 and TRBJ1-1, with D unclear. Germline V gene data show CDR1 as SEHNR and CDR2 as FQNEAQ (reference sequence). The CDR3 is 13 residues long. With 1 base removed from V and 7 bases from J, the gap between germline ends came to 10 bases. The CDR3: CASSLDAPSEAFF. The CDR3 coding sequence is TGTGCCAGCAGCTTAGATGCCCCTAGTGAAGCTTTCTTT.

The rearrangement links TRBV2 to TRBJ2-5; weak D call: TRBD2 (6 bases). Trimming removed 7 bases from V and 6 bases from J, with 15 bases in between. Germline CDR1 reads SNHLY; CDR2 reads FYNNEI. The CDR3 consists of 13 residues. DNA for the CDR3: TGTGCCAGCACCCAACTGGGGGGAAAGACCCAGTACTTC. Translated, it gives CASTQLGGKTQYF.

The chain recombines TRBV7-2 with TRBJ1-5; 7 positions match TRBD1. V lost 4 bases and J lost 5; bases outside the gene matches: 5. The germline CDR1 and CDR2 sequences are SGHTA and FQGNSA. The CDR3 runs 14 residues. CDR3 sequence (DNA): TGTGCCAGCAGCTACAGACAGGGCGATCAGCCCCAGCATTTT. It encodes CASSYRQGDQPQHF.

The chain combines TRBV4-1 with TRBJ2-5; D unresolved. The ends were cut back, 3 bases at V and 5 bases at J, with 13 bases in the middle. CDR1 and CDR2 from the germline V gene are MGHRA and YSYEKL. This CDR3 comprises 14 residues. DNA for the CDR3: TGCGCCAGCAGCCACCCTCCTAGAGGCGAGACCCAGTACTTC. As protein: CASSHPPRGETQYF.

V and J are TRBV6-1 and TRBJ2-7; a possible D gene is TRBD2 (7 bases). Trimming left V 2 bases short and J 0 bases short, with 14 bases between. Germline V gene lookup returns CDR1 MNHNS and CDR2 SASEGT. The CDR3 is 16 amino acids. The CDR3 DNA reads TGTGCCAGCAGTGAAAAGGGGGGGTGGAGCTCCTACGAGCAGTACTTC. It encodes CASSEKGGWSSYEQYF.

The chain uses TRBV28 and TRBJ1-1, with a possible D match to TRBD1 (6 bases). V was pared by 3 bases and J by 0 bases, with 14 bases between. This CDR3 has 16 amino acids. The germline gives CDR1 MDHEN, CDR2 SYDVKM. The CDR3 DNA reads TGTGCCAGCAGTTTCCGACAGGCCTTTGTGAACACTGAAGCTTTCTTT. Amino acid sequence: CASSFRQAFVNTEAFF.

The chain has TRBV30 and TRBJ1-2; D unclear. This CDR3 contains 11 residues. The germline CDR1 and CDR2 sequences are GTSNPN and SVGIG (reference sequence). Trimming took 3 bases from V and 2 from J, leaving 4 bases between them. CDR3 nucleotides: TGTGCCTGGAGGTTAAACTATGGCTACACCTTC. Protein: CAWRLNYGYTF. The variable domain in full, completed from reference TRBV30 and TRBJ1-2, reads SQTIHQWPATLVQPVGSPLSLECTVEGTSNPNLYWYRQAAGRGLQLLFYSVGIGQISSEVPQNLSASRPQDRQFILSSKKLLLSDSGFYLCAWRLNYGYTFGSGTRLTVV.

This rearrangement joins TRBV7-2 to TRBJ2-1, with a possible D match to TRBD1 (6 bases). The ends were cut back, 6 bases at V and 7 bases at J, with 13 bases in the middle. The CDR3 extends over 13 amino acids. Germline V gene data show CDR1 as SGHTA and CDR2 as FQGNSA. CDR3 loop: CASRRQGTNEQFF. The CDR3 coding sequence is TGTGCCAGCAGGCGGCAAGGGACAAATGAGCAGTTCTTC.

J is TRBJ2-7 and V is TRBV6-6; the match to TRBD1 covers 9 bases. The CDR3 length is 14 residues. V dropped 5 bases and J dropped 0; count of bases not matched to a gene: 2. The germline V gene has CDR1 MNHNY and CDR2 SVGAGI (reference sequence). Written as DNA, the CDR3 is TGTGCCAGCAGTAGGGGACAGGGCTCCTACGAGCAGTACTTC. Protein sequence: CASSRGQGSYEQYF.

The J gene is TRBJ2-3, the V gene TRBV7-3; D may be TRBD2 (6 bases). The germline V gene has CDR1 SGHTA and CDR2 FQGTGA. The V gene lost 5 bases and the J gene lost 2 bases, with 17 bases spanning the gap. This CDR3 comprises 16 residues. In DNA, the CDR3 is TGTGCCAGCAGCCGACTCGGGGCGGGGAACACAGATACGCAGTATTTT. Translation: CASSRLGAGNTDTQYF.

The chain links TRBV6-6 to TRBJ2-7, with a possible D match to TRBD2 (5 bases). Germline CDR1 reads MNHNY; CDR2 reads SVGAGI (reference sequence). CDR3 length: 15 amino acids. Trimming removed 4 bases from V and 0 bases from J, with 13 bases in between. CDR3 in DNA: TGTGCCAGCAGTTCCCCAAGGGAGATCTCCTACGAGCAGTACTTC. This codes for CASSSPREISYEQYF.

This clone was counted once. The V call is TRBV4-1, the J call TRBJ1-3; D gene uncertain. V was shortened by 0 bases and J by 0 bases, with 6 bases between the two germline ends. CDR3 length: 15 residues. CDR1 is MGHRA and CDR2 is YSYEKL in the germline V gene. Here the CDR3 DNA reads TGCGCCAGCAGCCAAGAGTTACTCTCTGGAAACACCATATATTTT. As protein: CASSQELLSGNTIYF.

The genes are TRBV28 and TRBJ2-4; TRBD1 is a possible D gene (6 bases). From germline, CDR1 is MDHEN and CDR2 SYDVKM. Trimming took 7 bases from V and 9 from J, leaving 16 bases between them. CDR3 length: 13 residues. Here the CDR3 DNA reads TGTGCCAGCAAAGTAGGGACACGGGTCATTCAGTACTTC. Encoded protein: CASKVGTRVIQYF.

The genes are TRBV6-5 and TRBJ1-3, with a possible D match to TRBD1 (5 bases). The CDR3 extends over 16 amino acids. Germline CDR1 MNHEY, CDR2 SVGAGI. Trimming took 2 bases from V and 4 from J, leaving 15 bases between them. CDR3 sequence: CASSYGGAGPGNTIYF. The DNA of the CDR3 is TGTGCCAGCAGTTACGGAGGGGCAGGGCCGGGAAACACCATATATTTT.

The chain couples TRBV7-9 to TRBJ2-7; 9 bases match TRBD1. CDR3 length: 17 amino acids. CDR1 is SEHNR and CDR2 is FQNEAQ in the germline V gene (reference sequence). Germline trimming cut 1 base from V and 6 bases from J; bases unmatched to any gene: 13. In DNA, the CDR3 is TGTGCCAGCAGCTTAGATCTATTTGGGGACAGGGATCCCGAGCAGTACTTC. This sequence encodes CASSLDLFGDRDPEQYF.